The clone carrying this TCR beta chain has at least ten counts. Its antigen is undetermined. V lost 8 bases and J lost 3, with 13 bases in between. From germline, CDR1 is SNHLY and CDR2 FYNNEI. CDR3 length: 13 amino acids. The sample originates from a study of early T cells in non-severe SARS-CoV-2 infection. Across the whole study: Chains stayed unpaired after sequencing of bulk RNA from unsorted whole blood.

Attached unique molecular identifiers marked individual cDNA molecules. From the 5' RACE reads, TCRdb called clonotypes with MiXCR, one entry per CDR3 protein. The sample consists of about 56,000 distinct CDR3 sequences, approximately 15% of them appearing once. Study outcomes and limitations: VDJdb matching, biased toward anti-spike CD8 responses, missed private and CD4 specificities.

The sample here was whole blood, taken at baseline. The chain couples TRBV2 to TRBJ2-5, with TRBD2 as a possible D gene (6 bases). The receptor was isolated from an adult who was a healthcare worker with PCR-confirmed SARS-CoV-2 infection or an uninfected control (not recorded which). The DNA for the CDR3 is TGTGCCAGCGCAGGGACGGGGGAAGAGACCCAGTACTTC. Translation gives CASAGTGEETQYF.